What follows are 29 T cell receptor beta chains derived from one specimen sequenced in a study of T cell responses to AZD1222 COVID-19 vaccine (dated by TCRdb to the early 2020s). Library construction relied on the immunoSEQ multiplex PCR assay. TCRdb took this table from immuneACCESS and kept in-frame rearrangements with V and J called. Such tables lack part of the clones; where checked against another copy, unresolved V genes explain under half of the gap, and the rest is unexplained. The table for this sample lists about 100,000 clones; 80% to 90% of them were counted only once. The top ten constitute roughly 6.3% of the sample. The time point tag for this specimen amounts to: baseline before first vaccination. The sample consisted of peripheral blood, taken on day 0 of AZD1222 vaccination. These receptors came from an adult in good health.

The rearrangement uses TRBV30 and TRBJ2-3; 7 bases are a match to TRBD2. The CDR3 has 14 amino acids. J lost 6 bases, V lost 2 bases, and 8 bases had no gene match. Per germline, CDR1 GTSNPN and CDR2 SVGIG (reference sequence). Here the CDR3 DNA reads TGTGCCTGGAGTCTCCGGGGGGTGGTTGATACGCAGTATTTT. This sequence encodes CAWSLRGVVDTQYF.

The chain is built from TRBV6-2 or TRBV6-3 and TRBJ1-2; 8 nucleotides line up with TRBD1. J lost 10 bases, V lost 4 bases, and 11 bases had no gene match. CDR3 length: 14 amino acids. The germline gives CDR1 MNHEY, CDR2 SVGEGT. The DNA for the CDR3 is TGTGCCAGCAGTTCTGGGACAGGAGAAGAAAACTACACCTTC. This translates into CASSSGTGEENYTF.

V and J are TRBV30 and TRBJ2-5; 7 nucleotides line up with TRBD1. V lost 0 bases, J lost 2 bases, and 3 bases stayed unmatched. Germline V lookup: CDR1 GTSNPN, CDR2 SVGIG (reference sequence). The CDR3 has 14 amino acids. This CDR3 reads CAWSVGTEQETQYF. The DNA for the CDR3 is TGTGCCTGGAGTGTAGGGACAGAACAAGAGACCCAGTACTTC.

In its sample, this clone was seen a few times. The chain employs TRBV24-1 and TRBJ2-7, with 8 positions matching TRBD1. Germline V CDR1 and CDR2: KGHDR, SFDVKD. The CDR3 length is 15 residues. Trimming cost V 2 bases and J 2 bases; bases outside gene matches: 4. CDR3 sequence: CATSDSGQGAYEQYF. The CDR3 DNA is TGTGCCACCAGTGATTCTGGACAGGGAGCCTACGAGCAGTACTTC.

The chain links TRBV4-3 to TRBJ2-2, with 7 bases that match TRBD1. Trimming removed 0 bases from V and 5 bases from J; junction bases left unmatched: 9. The length of the CDR3 is 17 residues. From germline, CDR1 is LGHNA and CDR2 YSLEER. Here the CDR3 reads CASSQDYRGIGTGELFF. The CDR3 DNA reads TGCGCCAGCAGCCAAGATTACAGGGGAATCGGTACCGGGGAGCTGTTTTTT.

The chain is built from TRBV7-7 and TRBJ2-3; no reliable D call. The germline V gene has CDR1 SSHAT and CDR2 FNYEAQ (reference sequence). With 2 bases removed from V and 2 bases from J, the gap between germline ends came to 11 bases. The CDR3 extends over 15 amino acids. CDR3 sequence (DNA): TGTGCCAGCAGCTTAACTCAGAACCCCACAGATACGCAGTATTTT. This translates into CASSLTQNPTDTQYF.

V is TRBV9 and J is TRBJ2-2, with 9 bases matching TRBD2. Germline values: CDR1 SGDLS, CDR2 YYNGEE. The CDR3 runs 17 residues. After removal of 2 bases from V and 0 bases from J, the junction contained 5 bases not matched to a gene. Here the CDR3 DNA reads TGTGCCAGCAGCGTCGGGGGACTAGCAACGAACACCGGGGAGCTGTTTTTT. This sequence encodes CASSVGGLATNTGELFF.

In its sample, this clone was seen a few times. The chain uses TRBV27 and TRBJ1-6, with 7 bases that match TRBD1. The CDR3 loop spans 13 amino acids. V shed 3 bases, J shed 10 bases, and the junction held 3 bases outside the gene matches. Germline V CDR1 and CDR2: MNHEY, SMNVEV (reference sequence). CDR3 sequence (DNA): TGTGCCAGCAGTTTGACAGGGAAATCACCCCTCCACTTT. It specifies CASSLTGKSPLHF.

This clone was counted a single time. The chain is built from TRBV7-3 and TRBJ2-7; 14 bases match TRBD2. Germline loops: CDR1 SGHTA, CDR2 FQGTGA. V trimming: 0 bases; J trimming: 4 bases; junction bases outside the gene matches: 2. The CDR3 has 16 residues. Here the CDR3 DNA reads TGTGCCAGCAGCTTAACCGGGACTAGCGGGAGTTACGAGCAGTACTTC. This codes for CASSLTGTSGSYEQYF.

V is TRBV10-2 and J is TRBJ1-1; a possible D gene is TRBD1 (5 bases). Germline CDR1 WSHSY, CDR2 SAAADI. The CDR3 runs 15 residues. Trimming left V 6 bases short and J 2 bases short, with 16 bases between. CDR3 residues: CASRFVGQLNTEAFF. Here the CDR3 DNA reads TGCGCCAGCAGGTTCGTGGGGCAGCTCAACACTGAAGCTTTCTTT.

The V and J genes are TRBV6-2 or TRBV6-3 and TRBJ1-1; D unclear. Trimming left V 0 bases short and J 4 bases short, with 12 bases between. The length of the CDR3 is 15 residues. Germline V lookup: CDR1 MNHEY, CDR2 SVGEGT. CDR3 in amino acids: CASSYSRGRGTEAFF. The DNA for the CDR3 is TGTGCCAGCAGTTACTCTAGAGGGCGTGGCACTGAAGCTTTCTTT.

V and J are TRBV14 and TRBJ2-1, with TRBD2 matching over 8 bases. Germline lookup yields CDR1 SGHDN and CDR2 FVKESK. The CDR3 totals 15 residues. V shed 0 bases and J 10 bases; nucleotides not matched to a gene: 8. In nucleotides, the CDR3 is TGTGCCAGCAGCCAAGATCCAGCGGGAGTGGGGGAGCAGTTCTTC. Protein: CASSQDPAGVGEQFF.

The chain combines TRBV24-1 with TRBJ1-2; D perhaps matches TRBD1 (5 bases). CDR1 and CDR2 (germline): KGHDR, SFDVKD. Trimming removed 10 bases at V and 1 base at J, with 15 bases between. The CDR3 length is 14 residues. CDR3 in DNA: TGTGCCACGAGCCAAGACAGCGTTAACTATGGCTACACCTTC. This sequence encodes CATSQDSVNYGYTF.

This rearrangement joins TRBV12-2 to TRBJ2-5; the D call TRBD2 from the table was never checked on the DNA. TRBV12-2 is an annotated pseudogene. This CDR3 is built from 17 residues. The CDR3 nucleotides are TGTGCAAGTCGCTTAGCGCGCGACGGGAGTTTACTGGAGACCCAGTACTTC. Translating it yields CASRLARDGSLLETQYF.

The chain couples TRBV5-1 to TRBJ1-4, with TRBD1 identical over 12 bases. V dropped 4 bases and J dropped 3; count of bases not matched to a gene: 4. This CDR3 contains 16 residues. From germline, CDR1 is SGHRS and CDR2 YFSETQ. Here the CDR3 reads CASSDGTGGPNEKLFF. In nucleotides, the CDR3 is TGCGCCAGCAGCGACGGGACAGGGGGCCCTAATGAAAAACTGTTTTTT.

The chain carries TRBV27 and TRBJ1-3, with D tentatively TRBD1 (5 bases). Per the germline V gene, CDR1 is MNHEY and CDR2 is SMNVEV (reference sequence). Trimming took 3 bases from V and 4 from J, leaving 10 bases between them. The CDR3 loop spans 14 amino acids. The CDR3 here is CASSFMGPGNTIYF. In nucleotides, the CDR3 is TGTGCCAGCAGTTTCATGGGGCCCGGAAACACCATATATTTT.

DNA of the CDR3: TGTGCCAGCAGTCTCCAGGGCGGGAGCAATCAGCCCCAGCATTTT. It translates to CASSLQGGSNQPQHF. The chain has TRBV2 and TRBJ1-5, with D possibly TRBD1 on 5 matching bases. From germline, CDR1 is SNHLY and CDR2 FYNNEI. The V end was cut by 5 bases, the J end by 1 base, with 12 bases between. This CDR3 has 15 residues.

Regarding this clone: The junction does not match germline at one end; this may be a read error. The chain links TRBV6-4 to TRBJ1-5, with no clear D. Germline values: CDR1 MRHNA, CDR2 SNTAGT. The CDR3 has 15 residues. The CDR3 here is CASGEIPPHNQPQHF. CDR3 coding DNA: TGTGCCAGCGGTGAGATCCCCCCACACAATCAGCCCCAGCATTTT.

V and J are TRBV27 and TRBJ2-1; TRBD1 matches at 10 bases. This CDR3 has 17 residues. Germline V gene lookup returns CDR1 MNHEY and CDR2 SMNVEV (reference sequence). J gave up 6 bases and V 1 base, and 9 bases lay outside the gene matches. DNA for the CDR3: TGTGCCAGCAGTTTATACATGGGACAGGGGCCTAGCAATGAGCAGTTCTTC. This encodes CASSLYMGQGPSNEQFF.

This clone was recorded once. The J gene is TRBJ2-2, the V gene TRBV5-1, with D possibly TRBD2 on 6 matching bases. Germline V lookup: CDR1 SGHRS, CDR2 YFSETQ. The CDR3 loop spans 12 amino acids. The ends were cut back, 3 bases at V and 6 bases at J, with 6 bases in the middle. The chain's CDR3 is CASSWGAGELFF. As DNA, the CDR3 is TGCGCCAGCAGCTGGGGGGCCGGGGAGCTGTTTTTT.

The chain is built from TRBV18 and TRBJ1-1; 8 positions match TRBD1. V lost 5 bases, J lost 1 base, and 6 bases stayed unmatched. CDR1 is KGHSH, CDR2 LQKENI, per germline. There are 15 residues in the CDR3. CDR3: CASSADRVGNTEAFF. The CDR3 coding sequence is TGTGCCAGCTCAGCGGACAGGGTGGGGAACACTGAAGCTTTCTTT. Full variable domain (outside the CDR3, taken from reference TRBV18 and TRBJ1-1): NAGVMQNPRHLVRRRGQEARLRCSPMKGHSHVYWYRQLPEEGLKFMVYLQKENIIDESGMPKERFSAEFPKEGPSILRIQQVVRGDSAAYFCASSADRVGNTEAFFGQGTRLTVV.

This clone came up a few times. The rearrangement links TRBV4-1 to TRBJ2-7; D gene unclear. The CDR3 covers 13 residues. V dropped 4 bases and J dropped 1 base, with 8 bases sitting between them. Germline values: CDR1 MGHRA, CDR2 YSYEKL. The CDR3 DNA reads as TGCGCCAGCAGCCTAACGGAGTCCTACGAGCAGTACTTC. Amino acids: CASSLTESYEQYF.

The chain joins TRBV5-1 to TRBJ1-2, with TRBD1 matching 9 bases. J gave up 7 bases and V 4 bases, and 11 bases lay outside the gene matches. The germline V gene encodes CDR1 SGHRS and CDR2 YFSETQ. The CDR3 totals 15 residues. Written as DNA, the CDR3 is TGCGCCAGCAGCCACGGGACAGGGAATTTGGGTGGCTACACCTTC. It specifies CASSHGTGNLGGYTF.

This chain uses TRBV9 with TRBJ2-1; D unclear. CDR1 is SGDLS, CDR2 YYNGEE, per germline. This CDR3 is 14 amino acids long. V dropped 0 bases and J dropped 3 bases, with 7 bases sitting between them. CDR3 sequence (DNA): TGTGCCAGCAGCGTAGAGGTCAACTACAATGAGCAGTTCTTC. This gives the protein CASSVEVNYNEQFF.

This chain uses TRBV29-1 with TRBJ2-7; D unresolved. Trimming shortened V by 4 bases and J by 3 bases, and 7 bases separated the two germline ends. The CDR3 is 11 amino acids. Germline V gives CDR1 SQVTM, CDR2 ANQGSEA. The CDR3, as DNA: TGCAGCGTTGTAGTTGTCTACGAGCAGTACTTC. It translates to CSVVVVYEQYF.

This rearrangement joins TRBV6-5 to TRBJ2-7, with D possibly TRBD1 on 6 matching bases. Trimming pared 6 bases from V and 7 bases from J, leaving 16 bases between. The CDR3 is 13 amino acids. From germline, CDR1 is MNHEY and CDR2 SVGAGI. The CDR3 DNA sequence: TGTGCCAGCAGCCCCGACAGGCCGTTTGAGCAGTACTTC. Residues: CASSPDRPFEQYF.

The chain combines TRBV19 with TRBJ1-2; D gene uncertain. The ends were cut back, 6 bases at V and 2 bases at J, with 16 bases in the middle. Germline V gene data show CDR1 as LNHDA and CDR2 as SQIVND (reference sequence). The CDR3 runs 15 residues. The CDR3 region has the DNA TGTGCCAGTAGACCCCAGAGAACGGTGAACTATGGCTACACCTTC. This codes for CASRPQRTVNYGYTF. Using reference TRBV19 and TRBJ1-2 for the parts outside the CDR3, the full variable domain is DGGITQSPKYLFRKEGQNVTLSCEQNLNHDAMYWYRQDPGQGLRLIYYSQIVNDFQKGDIAEGYSVSREKKESFPLTVTSAQKNPTAFYLCASRPQRTVNYGYTFGSGTRLTVV.

The rearrangement uses TRBV11-3 and TRBJ2-7; possibly TRBD1 for D (5 bases). V gave up 2 bases and J gave up 0 bases, with 8 bases separating them. Looked up from germline, CDR1 is SGHNT and CDR2 is YENEEA. The CDR3 has 14 residues. CDR3 residues: CASSLTGFSYEQYF. DNA of the CDR3: TGTGCCAGCAGCTTAACAGGCTTCTCCTACGAGCAGTACTTC.

V and J are TRBV4-3 and TRBJ2-7, with D possibly matching TRBD1 (5 bases). Germline V lookup: CDR1 LGHNA, CDR2 YSLEER. V was cut by 0 bases and J by 3 bases, with 6 bases left in between. CDR3 length: 13 amino acids. Here the CDR3 reads CASSQDQGYEQYF. The CDR3 coding sequence is TGCGCCAGCAGCCAAGATCAGGGCTACGAGCAGTACTTC.